This T cell receptor beta chain appears in the sequencing data of a study of blood T cell repertoires in COVID-19. For the study at large: Samples came from the United States, Italy and Spain, spanning acute and convalescent COVID-19. In each case, the material was cDNA or gDNA derived from T cells, B-cell-depleted T cells, or PBMCs.

As handled by the study authors: Amplification with reference gene primers provided the estimates of nucleated cell counts. Method: immunoSEQ multiplex PCR; TCRdb's copy keeps in-frame clones and lacks some. V and J calls and clone size are as listed in that table; D and trimming were resolved from the DNA. The table records 50,000 to 65,000 clones, 85% of them present only once. CDR1 and CDR2 from the germline V gene are SEHNR and FQNEAQ (reference sequence). The length of the CDR3 is 15 residues. V lost 5 bases and J 4 bases, leaving 17 bases between the germline ends. This receptor was taken from a human donor in a cohort sampled during active COVID-19. The chain carries TRBV7-9 and TRBJ1-2; D might be TRBD1 (5 bases). Sequenced sample: peripheral blood. The CDR3 sequence: CASSPGGGRLYGYTF. The CDR3 nucleotides are TGTGCCAGCAGCCCCGGCGGGGGACGGCTCTATGGCTACACCTTC.